This T cell receptor (beta chain) comes out of a study of tumor-infiltrating lymphocytes in localized non-small cell lung cancer. Study at large: Tumor tissue and non-adjacent uninvolved lung came from each patient.

Trimming at V came to 5 bases and at J to 2 bases, leaving 7 bases not matched to a gene. Per germline, CDR1 LNHDA and CDR2 SQIVND (reference sequence). The CDR3 runs to 15 residues. Repertoires were generated with immunoSEQ multiplex PCR, while TCRdb's copy carries only in-frame clones and drops some. The sample holds 12,000 or so clones, about 85% seen once. Findings and limits, study-wide: TCRbeta sequencing showed higher T cell infiltration in tumors than uninvolved lung.

Note on this clone: Its cognate antigen is unknown.

The receptor was derived from a human donor with non-small cell lung cancer. This sequence joins TRBV19 and TRBJ1-2, with 8 bases matching TRBD1. The sequenced material came from lung tumor tissue. DNA of the CDR3: TGTGCCAGTAGTGCAGGACAGGGACTAAACTATGGCTACACCTTC. Protein sequence: CASSAGQGLNYGYTF. The full variable domain, rest sourced from reference TRBV19 and TRBJ1-2, is DGGITQSPKYLFRKEGQNVTLSCEQNLNHDAMYWYRQDPGQGLRLIYYSQIVNDFQKGDIAEGYSVSREKKESFPLTVTSAQKNPTAFYLCASSAGQGLNYGYTFGSGTRLTVV.